Following are 15 T cell receptor beta chains from one sample sequenced in a study of T cells in Graves' hyperthyroidism and ophthalmopathy. Amplified regions were TCR beta CDR3 sequences from RNA transcripts. Initially, a first-round RT-PCR of the TCR CDR3 employed the HTBI primer set. Each CDR3 protein is one row after TCRdb ran MiXCR on the multiplex PCR reads. In the table there are 610,000 or so distinct CDR3 sequences, just over 45% of which are singletons. Sequenced: peripheral blood or thyroid tissue (not recorded which). These receptors originate from a woman aged 18-29 years with Graves' hyperthyroidism.

At least ten counts were recorded for this clonotype. The chain links TRBV29-1 to TRBJ2-7; D gene ambiguous. Per germline, CDR1 SQVTM and CDR2 ANQGSEA. The CDR3 is made up of 14 amino acids. V was cut by 6 bases and J by 3 bases, with 18 bases left in between. The CDR3 bases are TGCAGCGTCTCCTCGAGGACCGATCTCTACGAGCAGTACTTC. This codes for CSVSSRTDLYEQYF.

J is TRBJ2-7 and V is TRBV12-5; tentatively, D is TRBD2 (6 bases). V shed 5 bases and J shed 1 base, with 18 bases lying between them. CDR3 length: 16 amino acids. The V gene's germline CDR1 is LGHNT and CDR2 FRNRAP. CDR3 in amino acids: CASGTPTSAWSYEQYF. CDR3 coding DNA: TGTGCTAGTGGTACCCCGACTAGTGCTTGGTCCTACGAGCAGTACTTC.

This clonotype was detected ten times or more. The chain uses TRBV29-1 and TRBJ2-7; D gene uncertain. The V end lost 7 bases, the J end lost 7 bases, and 14 bases lay between the germline ends. CDR1 and CDR2 from the germline V gene are SQVTM and ANQGSEA. The CDR3 runs 11 residues. The DNA of the CDR3 is TGCAGCGGCCTCAACTCTGGGGAGCAGTACTTC. It translates to CSGLNSGEQYF.

This chain uses TRBV7-3 with TRBJ2-7, with 10 bases lining up with TRBD1. This CDR3 contains 19 residues. The junction had 16 bases not matched to a gene; V was cut back by 0 bases and J by 5 bases. Germline V gene sequence: CDR1 SGHTA, CDR2 FQGTGA. CDR3 amino acids: CASSLTSILPGQGHNEQYF. CDR3 DNA: TGTGCCAGCAGCTTAACGTCGATACTACCGGGACAGGGGCACAACGAGCAGTACTTC.

This clonotype was counted between two and nine times. Being one base from a much bigger clone, this may be a read error. The J gene is TRBJ2-5, the V gene TRBV29-1; D perhaps matches TRBD2 (7 bases). There are 13 residues in the CDR3. The V end lost 6 bases, the J end lost 5 bases, and 16 bases lay between the germline ends. The germline gives CDR1 SQVTM, CDR2 ANQGSEA. CDR3 protein: CSVAGRGAETQYF. CDR3 nucleotide sequence: TGCAGCGTAGCGGGACGGGGGGCTGAGACCCAGTACTTC.

J is TRBJ1-2 and V is TRBV12-3 or TRBV12-4, with a tentative D call TRBD1 (5 bases). The germline V and J ends were trimmed by 6 bases and 5 bases, with 16 bases remaining between them. The CDR3 extends over 14 amino acids. The CDR3 region is CASSPAGTDYGYTF. In DNA form, the CDR3 reads TGTGCCAGCAGCCCGGCGGGGACGGATTATGGCTACACCTTC.

The chain couples TRBV12-3 or TRBV12-4 to TRBJ2-7, with D perhaps TRBD2 (5 bases). CDR3 length: 12 residues. V lost 5 bases, J lost 6 bases, and 11 bases lay in between. CDR3: CASSRAGIEQYF. The CDR3 coding sequence is TGTGCCAGCAGTCGTGCCGGGATCGAGCAGTACTTC.

Ten or more counts support this clonotype. This sequence joins TRBV19 and TRBJ1-4, with D maybe TRBD1 (5 bases). CDR1 LNHDA and CDR2 SQIVND come from the germline V gene (reference sequence). V lost 3 bases and J 16 bases, leaving 18 bases between the germline ends. This CDR3 has 13 amino acids. CDR3 region: CASSIHISGSPFF. In DNA form, the CDR3 reads TGTGCCAGTAGTATCCATATCTCAGGGTCTCCGTTTTTT.

The chain links TRBV20-1 to TRBJ2-7; tentative D call: TRBD2 (5 bases). The CDR3 has 16 residues. The germline CDR1 and CDR2 sequences are DFQATT and SNEGSKA (reference sequence). Trimming stripped 0 bases from V and 0 bases from J, with 15 bases between. For the CDR3, the DNA is TGCAGTGCTAGAGAAGCGTTTGAGCGGAGCTCCTACGAGCAGTACTTC. This sequence encodes CSAREAFERSSYEQYF.

This clonotype was detected many times. The chain combines TRBV20-1 with TRBJ2-7; 14 bases are shared with TRBD2. V shed 2 bases, J shed 5 bases, and the junction held 5 bases outside the gene matches. Germline V lookup: CDR1 DFQATT, CDR2 SNEGSKA (reference sequence). CDR3 length: 15 residues. CDR3 DNA: TGCAGTGCTAGACCTGGACTAGCGGGAGGTAACGAGCAGTACTTC. It codes for CSARPGLAGGNEQYF.

This clonotype has a single count. The gene calls are TRBV10-3 and TRBJ1-2, with unresolved D. V was trimmed by 5 bases and J by 12 bases, leaving 13 bases between them. This CDR3 region has 11 residues. Germline V gives CDR1 ENHRY, CDR2 SYGVKD. The CDR3 DNA reads as TGTGCCATCAGTCCCGATTCTGGAAACACCTTC. This translates into CAISPDSGNTF.

This sequence joins TRBV20-1 and TRBJ2-5, with 7 bases matching TRBD2. The J segment lost 0 bases and the V segment lost 6 bases, leaving 4 bases of the junction unmatched. The CDR3 is made up of 13 amino acids. CDR1 DFQATT and CDR2 SNEGSKA come from the germline V gene (reference sequence). Written as DNA, the CDR3 is TGCAGTGCAGGCGGGACTAACCAAGAGACCCAGTACTTC. This translates into CSAGGTNQETQYF.

Worth noting for this clonotype: A single base separates this from a much larger clone, so it may be a read error. This chain links TRBV9 with TRBJ2-2, with D possibly being TRBD1 (6 bases). The ends were cut back, 4 bases at V and 1 base at J, with 11 bases in the middle. This CDR3 is 15 amino acids long. CDR1 and CDR2 (germline): SGDLS, YYNGEE. DNA of the CDR3: TGTGCCAGCAGCCCGATGACAGGGAACACCGGGGAGCTGTTTTTT. Translated, it gives CASSPMTGNTGELFF.

This chain links TRBV20-1 with TRBJ1-1, with D possibly TRBD1 on 5 matching bases. The V end was cut by 7 bases, the J end by 4 bases, with 13 bases between. CDR1 is DFQATT, CDR2 SNEGSKA, per germline (reference sequence). CDR3 length equals 12 residues. The CDR3 DNA reads TGCAGTGGGGTGGGGGACGCCACTGAAGCTTTCTTT. Translated: CSGVGDATEAFF.

This clonotype was observed many times. The V call is TRBV6-1, the J call TRBJ2-7, with D perhaps TRBD1 (5 bases). The ends were cut back, 5 bases at V and 4 bases at J, with 9 bases in the middle. Germline V lookup: CDR1 MNHNS, CDR2 SASEGT. The CDR3 sequence is 12 residues long. CDR3 DNA: TGTGCCAGCAGTAAAGACAGTTACGAGCAGTACTTC. Its translation: CASSKDSYEQYF.